A single sample is the source of the 14 T cell receptor beta chains below, sequenced in a study of cytomegalovirus exposure and HLA in healthy donors. Vbeta (60) and Jbeta (13) primers were used in the PCR. The protocol was immunoSEQ multiplex PCR, while the TCRdb copy is restricted to in-frame clones and leaves out a portion. In all, the sample yields about 60,000 clones. Sample: PBMCs. The source of these receptors is a man between 45 and 60 years old in good health and CMV-seropositive.

This chain links TRBV6-1 with TRBJ2-7, with D possibly being TRBD2 (6 bases). The CDR3 is made up of 16 amino acids. The V gene's germline CDR1 is MNHNS and CDR2 SASEGT. V lost 4 bases to trimming and J lost 7 bases, with 23 bases between them. The CDR3 coding sequence is TGTGCCAGCAGTGCGGGGATTCTGGGCGGGGTTGGGGAGCAGTACTTC. Its protein is CASSAGILGGVGEQYF.

The chain is built from TRBV14 and TRBJ2-3, with 7 bases fitting TRBD1. Looked up from germline, CDR1 is SGHDN and CDR2 is FVKESK. This CDR3 region has 15 residues. Trimming removed 7 bases from V and 0 bases from J; junction bases left unmatched: 7. CDR3 loop: CASTTGQSSTDTQYF. The CDR3 nucleotides read TGTGCCAGCACTACGGGACAGAGTAGCACAGATACGCAGTATTTT.

This chain connects TRBV7-8 to TRBJ1-5; 8 bases align to TRBD1. The CDR3 sequence is 16 residues long. V shed 5 bases, J shed 2 bases, and the junction held 8 bases outside the gene matches. Germline loops: CDR1 SGHVS, CDR2 FQNEAQ. CDR3 DNA sequence: TGTGCCAGCAGCGCCGACAGGGGACTCGGCAATCAGCCCCAGCATTTT. It codes for CASSADRGLGNQPQHF.

The chain employs TRBV15 and TRBJ2-7; TRBD1 matches at 7 bases. CDR3 length equals 13 residues. V lost 1 base to trimming and J lost 6 bases; unmatched junction nucleotides: 3. Germline V CDR1 and CDR2: LNHNV, YYDKDF (reference sequence). CDR3 nucleotides: TGTGCCACCAGCAGAGTAAGGGGGCGCGAGCAGTACTTC. This sequence encodes CATSRVRGREQYF.

The V and J genes are TRBV2 and TRBJ1-3; D is unresolved. The CDR3 has 13 amino acids. Germline V gene data show CDR1 as SNHLY and CDR2 as FYNNEI. Deletions cut 4 bases from V and 8 bases from J, with 12 bases between. In DNA, the CDR3 is TGTGCCAGCAGTGTTCGGGTTCGGGACACCATATATTTT. Amino acid sequence: CASSVRVRDTIYF.

The chain uses TRBV9 and TRBJ2-7; 9 nucleotides line up with TRBD1. Germline assignment: CDR1 SGDLS and CDR2 YYNGEE. The ends lost 4 bases at V and 1 base at J; junction bases unmatched: 9. The CDR3 runs 16 residues. This CDR3 reads CASSRSGGTGSYEQYF. The CDR3 DNA follows: TGTGCCAGCAGCCGATCCGGGGGGACAGGGTCCTACGAGCAGTACTTC.

CDR3 bases: TGCGCCAGCAGCCCAGGGAAAGGCTGGGACGAGCAGTACTTC. Translated: CASSPGKGWDEQYF. J is TRBJ2-7 and V is TRBV4-3; the D gene is possibly TRBD1 (5 bases). This CDR3 contains 14 residues. CDR1 is LGHNA and CDR2 is YSLEER in the germline V gene. V lost 4 bases and J 5 bases, leaving 15 bases between the germline ends.

The rearrangement joins TRBV19 to TRBJ1-1, with D unclear. The V gene's germline CDR1 is LNHDA and CDR2 SQIVND (reference sequence). This CDR3 is built from 14 residues. Trimming stripped 1 base from V and 3 bases from J, with 9 bases between. The CDR3 region is CASSIGGGDTEAFF. The CDR3 region has the DNA TGTGCCAGTAGTATAGGGGGAGGTGACACTGAAGCTTTCTTT.

The chain links TRBV7-2 to TRBJ2-1; D is possibly TRBD1 (5 bases). This CDR3 contains 13 residues. From germline, CDR1 is SGHTA and CDR2 FQGNSA. The germline V and J ends were trimmed by 2 bases and 8 bases, with 10 bases remaining between them. CDR3 nucleotides: TGTGCCAGCAGCTTAAGGCAAGGGGATGAGCAGTTCTTC. Protein product: CASSLRQGDEQFF.

This sequence joins TRBV28 and TRBJ1-1, with TRBD1 as a possible D gene (5 bases). This CDR3 is 14 amino acids long. The V gene's germline CDR1 is MDHEN and CDR2 SYDVKM. V lost 8 bases to trimming and J lost 0 bases, with 13 bases between them. The CDR3 loop reads CASRQGGLNTEAFF. The CDR3 DNA sequence: TGTGCCAGCCGGCAGGGAGGTCTGAACACTGAAGCTTTCTTT.

The chain has TRBV6-5 and TRBJ1-3; D is ambiguous. CDR3 length: 15 residues. Trimming shortened V by 4 bases and J by 6 bases, and 16 bases separated the two germline ends. CDR1 and CDR2 from the germline V gene are MNHEY and SVGAGI. CDR3 sequence reads: CASSSLALGENTIYF. DNA of the CDR3: TGTGCCAGCAGTTCCTTGGCCCTAGGAGAAAACACCATATATTTT.

The chain links TRBV5-4 to TRBJ2-5, with 7 positions matching TRBD2. The V segment lost 4 bases and the J segment 5 bases; nucleotides outside the gene matches: 8. The CDR3 loop spans 14 amino acids. CDR1 and CDR2 (germline): SGHNT, YYREEE (reference sequence). The CDR3 protein is CASSPSGGRETQYF. Here the CDR3 DNA reads TGTGCCAGCAGCCCTTCGGGAGGCCGGGAGACCCAGTACTTC.

V gene TRBV12-5 combines with J gene TRBJ2-1; no definite D call. The germline CDR1 and CDR2 sequences are LGHNT and FRNRAP. Trimming took off 0 bases at V and 3 bases at J, with 12 bases between the two ends. This CDR3 is 16 amino acids long. CDR3 loop: CASGLVRWQVYNEQFF. CDR3 nucleotide sequence: TGTGCTAGTGGTTTGGTACGTTGGCAGGTCTACAATGAGCAGTTCTTC.

The V gene is TRBV29-1, the J gene TRBJ2-7; 10 bases are a match to TRBD1. This CDR3 is 13 amino acids long. The germline V gene encodes CDR1 SQVTM and CDR2 ANQGSEA. CDR3 residues: CRPEGTGVKEQYF. DNA for the CDR3: TGCAGACCCGAGGGGACAGGGGTCAAAGAGCAGTACTTC.